One and the same sample provided the 11 T cell receptor beta chains below, sequenced in a study of OX40 agonist ivuxolimab in advanced cancers. Assay: immunoSEQ multiplex PCR; the TCRdb copy retains only in-frame clones and omits some. The data hold 95,000 to 100,000 clones, with roughly 80% observed a single time. The sample consisted of CD4+ or CD8+ T cells sorted from blood, taken in a trial of the OX40 agonist ivuxolimab. Receptor source: an adult with an advanced solid tumor such as melanoma, head and neck, liver or kidney cancer.

This clone was observed a handful of times. V and J are TRBV5-4 and TRBJ1-2; 9 bases are a match to TRBD1. The V segment lost 3 bases and the J segment 7 bases; nucleotides outside the gene matches: 13. This CDR3 spans 16 amino acids. The germline V gene has CDR1 SGHNT and CDR2 YYREEE (reference sequence). The CDR3 DNA follows: TGTGCCAGCAGCTCTATACTCGGACAGGGGACGGGTGGCTACACCTTC. Protein: CASSSILGQGTGGYTF.

J is TRBJ1-3 and V is TRBV6-5; perhaps TRBD1 as D (6 bases). CDR3 size: 14 residues. Germline V CDR1 and CDR2: MNHEY, SVGAGI. V lost 5 bases to trimming and J lost 4 bases, with 12 bases between them. CDR3 nucleotide sequence: TGTGCCAGCAGTCGAACAGGGAGGGGAAACACCATATATTTT. Encoded protein: CASSRTGRGNTIYF.

This sequence joins TRBV28 and TRBJ2-5; D remains unclear. V lost 3 bases and J lost 3, with 8 bases in between. Germline V gene lookup returns CDR1 MDHEN and CDR2 SYDVKM. This CDR3 is 13 amino acids long. CDR3 region: CASSFLGKETQYF. CDR3 in DNA: TGTGCCAGCAGTTTTCTGGGGAAAGAGACCCAGTACTTC. The full variable domain, its missing parts supplied by reference TRBV28 and TRBJ2-5, is DVKVTQSSRYLVKRTGEKVFLECVQDMDHENMFWYRQDPGLGLRLIYFSYDVKMKEKGDIPEGYSVSREKKERFSLILESASTNQTSMYLCASSFLGKETQYFGPGTRLLVL.

J is TRBJ1-6 and V is TRBV5-8; 8 nucleotides align to TRBD1. Per germline, CDR1 SGHTS and CDR2 YDEGEE. The CDR3 covers 15 residues. With 0 bases clipped from V and 6 bases from J, the junction kept 2 bases outside the gene matches. This CDR3 is CASSLGQGRNSPLHF. The CDR3 DNA reads as TGTGCCAGCAGCTTGGGACAGGGGCGTAATTCACCCCTCCACTTT.

This clone was picked up a small number of times. The CDR3 protein is CASSQGQGFNEQFF. For the CDR3, the DNA is TGCGCCAGCAGCCAAGGTCAAGGGTTCAATGAGCAGTTCTTC. The chain combines TRBV4-3 with TRBJ2-1; D is undetermined. This CDR3 region has 14 residues. V gave up 1 base and J gave up 6 bases, with 10 bases separating them. CDR1 and CDR2 from the germline V gene are LGHNA and YSLEER.

V is TRBV19 and J is TRBJ2-1; 8 bases line up with TRBD2. The J segment lost 4 bases and the V segment lost 3 bases, leaving 8 bases of the junction unmatched. The CDR3 totals 16 residues. Germline-derived CDR1 and CDR2 are LNHDA and SQIVND (reference sequence). Here the CDR3 reads CASSILLAVGYNEQFF. CDR3 in DNA: TGTGCCAGTAGTATCCTACTAGCGGTCGGATACAATGAGCAGTTCTTC.

The rearrangement links TRBV5-1 to TRBJ2-5; 7 bases are a match to TRBD2. V dropped 0 bases and J dropped 4; count of bases not matched to a gene: 12. The CDR3 is made up of 17 amino acids. Germline V CDR1 and CDR2: SGHRS, YFSETQ. CDR3 in DNA: TGCGCCAGCAGCTTGGGAACGGGAGCGGGACTTGGAGAGACCCAGTACTTC. As protein: CASSLGTGAGLGETQYF. Together with reference TRBV5-1 and TRBJ2-5, the CDR3 gives the full variable domain: KAGVTQTPRYLIKTRGQQVTLSCSPISGHRSVSWYQQTPGQGLQFLFEYFSETQRNKGNFPGRFSGRQFSNSRSEMNVSTLELGDSALYLCASSLGTGAGLGETQYFGPGTRLLVL.

This sequence joins TRBV7-8 and TRBJ1-5, with D perhaps matching TRBD1 (6 bases). The germline V gene has CDR1 SGHVS and CDR2 FQNEAQ. This CDR3 has 14 amino acids. Deletions cut 5 bases from V and 5 bases from J, with 13 bases between. The CDR3 DNA sequence: TGTGCCAGCAGCCCCAGGGGTTCGGATCAGCCCCAGCATTTT. As protein: CASSPRGSDQPQHF.

This clone appeared once. CDR3 nucleotides: TGTGCCAGCAGCTTAGATCTAAACACTGAAGCTTTCTTT. Translation: CASSLDLNTEAFF. The genes are TRBV7-2 and TRBJ1-1; no reliable D call. The germline V gene has CDR1 SGHTA and CDR2 FQGNSA. The CDR3 is 13 amino acids. The V gene lost 1 base and the J gene lost 2 bases, with 5 bases spanning the gap.

This rearrangement joins TRBV30 to TRBJ2-7; D not resolved. Germline V CDR1 and CDR2: GTSNPN, SVGIG (reference sequence). The V end lost 2 bases, the J end lost 2 bases, and 4 bases lay between the germline ends. The length of the CDR3 is 11 residues. The CDR3 loop reads CAWSLTYEQYF. The DNA for the CDR3 is TGTGCCTGGAGTCTTACCTACGAGCAGTACTTC.

The DNA of the CDR3 is TGTGCCAGCAGCAAAAGGCCGGAGGACGGACTCAATCAGCCCCAGCATTTT. Amino acid sequence: CASSKRPEDGLNQPQHF. This chain joins TRBV21-1 and TRBJ1-5. TRBV21-1 is a listed pseudogene. The length of the CDR3 is 17 residues.